The 32 T cell receptor beta chains reported below all come from one sample, sequenced in a study of cytomegalovirus exposure and HLA in healthy donors. Primers for the PCR totalled 60 Vbeta and 13 Jbeta. Profiling relied on immunoSEQ multiplex PCR, and the TCRdb table lists in-frame clones only, not all of them. This sample has nearly 95,000 clones, with approximately 63% found just once. The sample was PBMCs. The receptor source for this set is a woman in her twenties or thirties in good health and CMV-seronegative.

V and J are TRBV7-9 and TRBJ2-7; TRBD2 matches 9 bases. The CDR3 has 17 residues. V lost 3 bases and J lost 4; bases outside the gene matches: 13. CDR1 is SEHNR, CDR2 FQNEAQ, per germline (reference sequence). The CDR3: CASSLLVSSGRSYEQYF. The CDR3, as DNA: TGTGCCAGCAGCTTGTTGGTTTCCAGCGGGAGGAGTTACGAGCAGTACTTC.

The CDR3 DNA is TGTGCCAGCAGCTTAGAAGCCGAGACCCAGTACTTC. Translation gives CASSLEAETQYF. V and J are TRBV7-2 and TRBJ2-5; D is unresolved. The germline V gene encodes CDR1 SGHTA and CDR2 FQGNSA. CDR3 length: 12 residues. Trimming stripped 1 base from V and 5 bases from J, with 5 bases between.

This rearrangement joins TRBV5-1 to TRBJ2-1; 10 positions agree with TRBD1. The CDR3 totals 16 residues. Trimming cost V 3 bases and J 5 bases; bases outside gene matches: 8. CDR1 is SGHRS and CDR2 is YFSETQ in the germline V gene. This CDR3 is CASSSMPDRGDNEQFF. CDR3 DNA: TGCGCCAGCAGCTCTATGCCGGACAGGGGGGACAATGAGCAGTTCTTC.

The rearrangement links TRBV5-1 to TRBJ1-2, with 12 bases lining up with TRBD1. The junction had 3 bases not matched to a gene; V was cut back by 4 bases and J by 5 bases. This CDR3 has 14 residues. Germline V lookup: CDR1 SGHRS, CDR2 YFSETQ. The CDR3 DNA reads as TGCGCCAGCAGCCGGGGACAGGGGGCGTATGGCTACACCTTC. Translation gives CASSRGQGAYGYTF.

The chain combines TRBV7-2 with TRBJ2-7; 7 nucleotides align to TRBD2. The CDR3 covers 16 residues. V gave up 4 bases and J gave up 5 bases; unmatched junction bases: 14. In germline, CDR1 is SGHTA, CDR2 FQGNSA. CDR3 sequence (DNA): TGTGCCAGCAGCTCCAGTAGCGGGCCAGTGGTGGACGAGCAGTACTTC. Its protein product is CASSSSSGPVVDEQYF. Together with reference TRBV7-2 and TRBJ2-7, the CDR3 gives the full variable domain: GAGVSQSPSNKVTEKGKDVELRCDPISGHTALYWYRQSLGQGLEFLIYFQGNSAPDKSGLPSDRFSAERTGGSVSTLTIQRTQQEDSAVYLCASSSSSGPVVDEQYFGPGTRLTVT.

The genes are TRBV5-1 and TRBJ1-2, with D hard to call. Per germline, CDR1 SGHRS and CDR2 YFSETQ. V lost 4 bases, J lost 7 bases, and 11 bases lay in between. CDR3 size: 12 residues. The DNA for the CDR3 is TGCGCCAGCAGCGCGGGTCCTAGTGGCTACACCTTC. Translated, it gives CASSAGPSGYTF.

CDR3: CASSLADSLNYGYTF. The CDR3 DNA sequence: TGTGCCAGCAGCTTAGCCGACAGCCTCAACTATGGCTACACCTTC. V is TRBV7-9 and J is TRBJ1-2; D possibly corresponds to TRBD1 (5 bases). The V end lost 0 bases, the J end lost 2 bases, and 10 bases lay between the germline ends. In germline, CDR1 is SEHNR, CDR2 FQNEAQ (reference sequence). This CDR3 is 15 amino acids long.

The J gene is TRBJ1-4, the V gene TRBV6-6; D gene uncertain. From germline, CDR1 is MNHNY and CDR2 SVGAGI (reference sequence). This CDR3 contains 14 residues. The V end was cut by 2 bases, the J end by 7 bases, with 11 bases between. CDR3: CASSYGDLGEKLFF. The CDR3 region has the DNA TGTGCCAGCAGTTACGGCGACTTAGGTGAAAAACTGTTTTTT.

The genes are TRBV5-6 and TRBJ2-7; TRBD1 matches at 9 bases. This CDR3 region has 13 residues. CDR1 is SGHDT and CDR2 is YYEEEE in the germline V gene. With 5 bases clipped from V and 6 bases from J, the junction kept 6 bases outside the gene matches. CDR3 in DNA: TGTGCCAGCAGTAAGGGACAGGGTCTCGAGCAGTACTTC. This gives the protein CASSKGQGLEQYF.

The V call is TRBV2, the J call TRBJ1-6; the D gene is possibly TRBD1 (5 bases). V lost 7 bases and J 3 bases, leaving 13 bases between the germline ends. The V gene's germline CDR1 is SNHLY and CDR2 FYNNEI. The CDR3 consists of 15 residues. This chain's CDR3 is CASTLDTVYNSPLHF. CDR3 coding DNA: TGTGCCAGCACCCTGGACACGGTCTATAATTCACCCCTCCACTTT.

V gene TRBV5-6 combines with J gene TRBJ2-7; a weak D match, TRBD1 (5 bases). The V end was cut by 2 bases, the J end by 2 bases, with 17 bases between. The CDR3 is 16 residues long. Germline CDR1 and CDR2: SGHDT and YYEEEE. The CDR3 spells CASSFWGPGRPYEQYF. In DNA form, the CDR3 reads TGTGCCAGCAGCTTTTGGGGCCCAGGCAGACCCTACGAGCAGTACTTC.

This clone has a handful of counts. The chain combines TRBV5-4 with TRBJ1-4; 7 positions agree with TRBD1. This CDR3 comprises 15 residues. V gave up 0 bases and J gave up 3 bases; unmatched junction bases: 2. Germline values: CDR1 SGHNT, CDR2 YYREEE (reference sequence). The CDR3 spells CASSLDRGSNEKLFF. CDR3 DNA: TGTGCCAGCAGCTTGGACAGGGGATCTAATGAAAAACTGTTTTTT.

V and J are TRBV18 and TRBJ1-4; TRBD1 aligns across 7 bases. The germline CDR1 and CDR2 sequences are KGHSH and LQKENI. The CDR3 has 14 residues. V shed 6 bases and J 8 bases; nucleotides not matched to a gene: 9. This CDR3 is CASSASGGKEKLFF. DNA of the CDR3: TGTGCCAGCTCCGCATCAGGGGGGAAAGAAAAACTGTTTTTT.

The chain has TRBV7-2 and TRBJ1-1; TRBD1 matches at 7 bases. V shed 5 bases, J shed 5 bases, and the junction held 5 bases outside the gene matches. Germline loops: CDR1 SGHTA, CDR2 FQGNSA. The CDR3 sequence is 13 residues long. CDR3 loop: CASSTRGRTEAFF. The CDR3 DNA sequence: TGTGCCAGCAGCACGAGGGGGCGGACTGAAGCTTTCTTT.

This clone has a handful of counts. V is TRBV7-9 and J is TRBJ2-3, with D unresolved. This CDR3 has 12 residues. V was trimmed by 2 bases and J by 6 bases, leaving 6 bases between them. CDR1 SEHNR and CDR2 FQNEAQ come from the germline V gene (reference sequence). This CDR3 reads CASSLRRDTQYF. CDR3 in DNA: TGTGCCAGCAGCTTAAGGCGGGATACGCAGTATTTT. Together with reference TRBV7-9 and TRBJ2-3, the CDR3 gives the full variable domain: DTGVSQNPRHKITKRGQNVTFRCDPISEHNRLYWYRQTLGQGPEFLTYFQNEAQLEKSRLLSDRFSAERPKGSFSTLEIQRTEQGDSAMYLCASSLRRDTQYFGPGTRLTVL.

The rearrangement joins TRBV18 to TRBJ2-3; the match to TRBD1 covers 7 bases. This CDR3 is built from 13 residues. The germline CDR1 and CDR2 sequences are KGHSH and LQKENI. V was clipped by 2 bases and J by 5 bases; unmatched bases: 1. CDR3 DNA sequence: TGTGCCAGCTCACCAAGGGACAGAGATACGCAGTATTTT. Translation gives CASSPRDRDTQYF. Full variable domain (rest looked up from reference TRBV18 and TRBJ2-3): NAGVMQNPRHLVRRRGQEARLRCSPMKGHSHVYWYRQLPEEGLKFMVYLQKENIIDESGMPKERFSAEFPKEGPSILRIQQVVRGDSAAYFCASSPRDRDTQYFGPGTRLTVL.

The chain employs TRBV29-1 and TRBJ1-2, with D perhaps TRBD1 (6 bases). The germline V gene has CDR1 SQVTM and CDR2 ANQGSEA. This CDR3 region has 13 residues. Trimming left V 4 bases short and J 7 bases short, with 16 bases between. The CDR3 DNA reads as TGCAGCGTTGTGGTCGTGGGGGCCGGTGGCTACACCTTC. Residues: CSVVVVGAGGYTF.

The V call is TRBV19, the J call TRBJ1-6; no reliable D call. V dropped 9 bases and J dropped 8 bases, with 17 bases sitting between them. This CDR3 comprises 14 residues. Per germline, CDR1 LNHDA and CDR2 SQIVND (reference sequence). CDR3: CASQALSADSPLHF. CDR3 DNA: TGTGCCAGCCAAGCACTCTCGGCGGATTCACCCCTCCACTTT.

This CDR3 reads CASSPPADRTNYGYTF. The CDR3 DNA sequence: TGTGCCAGCTCACCACCCGCGGACAGGACTAACTATGGCTACACCTTC. The chain is built from TRBV18 and TRBJ1-2, with TRBD1 matching over 7 bases. The CDR3 extends over 16 amino acids. The V gene end was trimmed by 0 bases and the J gene end by 0 bases; junction bases not matched to a gene: 4. Germline CDR1 is KGHSH and CDR2 is LQKENI.

A few counts support this clone. V is TRBV12-5 and J is TRBJ1-1; D remains unclear. V gave up 3 bases and J gave up 0 bases, with 8 bases separating them. The CDR3 has 14 amino acids. Per germline, CDR1 LGHNT and CDR2 FRNRAP. CDR3 bases: TGTGCTAGTGGTTTCGGCGGGATGAACACTGAAGCTTTCTTT. Encoded protein: CASGFGGMNTEAFF.

J is TRBJ2-3 and V is TRBV10-2, with D possibly TRBD2 on 5 matching bases. The V end was cut by 3 bases, the J end by 6 bases, with 13 bases between. CDR1 is WSHSY, CDR2 SAAADI, per germline. The length of the CDR3 is 14 residues. CDR3 loop: CASSDWLAPDTQYF. CDR3 DNA sequence: TGCGCCAGCAGTGACTGGCTAGCTCCCGATACGCAGTATTTT.

The chain is built from TRBV10-3 and TRBJ1-1; D is ambiguous. This CDR3 comprises 17 residues. Per germline, CDR1 ENHRY and CDR2 SYGVKD. Trimming removed 6 bases from V and 2 bases from J, with 22 bases in between. The CDR3 is CAIRQPWTGGSNTEAFF. The CDR3, as DNA: TGTGCCATCAGACAACCCTGGACGGGAGGTTCTAACACTGAAGCTTTCTTT.

The rearrangement joins TRBV6-6 to TRBJ2-1; D gene ambiguous. The CDR3 runs to 15 residues. Trimming cost V 7 bases and J 0 bases, with 13 bases left between them. Germline lookup yields CDR1 MNHNY and CDR2 SVGAGI (reference sequence). DNA for the CDR3: TGTGCCAGCACAGCAGACACCCTCTCCTACAATGAGCAGTTCTTC. This encodes CASTADTLSYNEQFF.

The chain has TRBV5-1 and TRBJ1-1; TRBD1 agrees at 7 bases. The V gene's germline CDR1 is SGHRS and CDR2 YFSETQ. CDR3 length: 12 amino acids. V lost 3 bases, J lost 7 bases, and 3 bases stayed unmatched. In DNA, the CDR3 is TGCGCCAGCAGCTGGAGGGACAGTGAAGCTTTCTTT. Translated, it gives CASSWRDSEAFF.

V and J are TRBV9 and TRBJ1-5; D possibly corresponds to TRBD1 (6 bases). CDR1 and CDR2 (germline): SGDLS, YYNGEE. CDR3 length equals 15 residues. Between the trimmed V and J ends, which lost 0 bases and 4 bases, there was a span of 11 bases. CDR3 sequence (DNA): TGTGCCAGCAGCGTAGGTGGGACACGAAATCAGCCCCAGCATTTT. It specifies CASSVGGTRNQPQHF.

This chain links TRBV9 with TRBJ2-2; D is unclear. The V and J ends lost 4 bases and 7 bases respectively, with 11 bases between them. The CDR3 runs to 13 residues. The germline V gene encodes CDR1 SGDLS and CDR2 YYNGEE. In nucleotides, the CDR3 is TGTGCCAGCAGCACTCCCTCTCGCGGGGAGCTGTTTTTT. Encoded protein: CASSTPSRGELFF.

This chain connects TRBV7-2 to TRBJ2-2, with 7 bases that match TRBD2. Germline lookup yields CDR1 SGHTA and CDR2 FQGNSA. V shed 0 bases and J 0 bases; nucleotides not matched to a gene: 1. The CDR3 length is 16 residues. The CDR3: CASSLAGGTNTGELFF. The CDR3, as DNA: TGTGCCAGCAGCTTAGCGGGAGGGACGAACACCGGGGAGCTGTTTTTT.

The rearrangement joins TRBV30 to TRBJ2-4; D possibly corresponds to TRBD2 (5 bases). The CDR3 length is 12 residues. The V gene's germline CDR1 is GTSNPN and CDR2 SVGIG (reference sequence). Trimming took off 2 bases at V and 12 bases at J, with 14 bases between the two ends. DNA for the CDR3: TGTGCCTGGAGTCCCGGACTGGGTCCTCAGTACTTC. The encoded protein is CAWSPGLGPQYF.

The chain combines TRBV13 with TRBJ1-2, with a weak D call TRBD1 (6 bases). Germline CDR1 PRHDT, CDR2 FYEKMQ (reference sequence). Trimming stripped 1 base from V and 5 bases from J, with 14 bases between. This CDR3 has 15 residues. The chain's CDR3 is CASSLAGEPFYGYTF. The CDR3 coding sequence is TGTGCCAGCAGCTTAGCAGGGGAGCCCTTTTATGGCTACACCTTC.

CDR3 loop: CASSRGREGVFNEQFF. The CDR3 region has the DNA TGTGCCAGCAGCCGAGGGAGGGAGGGGGTATTCAATGAGCAGTTCTTC. V and J are TRBV9 and TRBJ2-1; a weak D match, TRBD2 (7 bases). The CDR3 length is 16 residues. The germline CDR1 and CDR2 sequences are SGDLS and YYNGEE. V dropped 4 bases and J dropped 6 bases, with 20 bases sitting between them.

This clone has a single count. The chain uses TRBV7-9 and TRBJ1-4, with 10 bases identical to TRBD1. Germline-derived CDR1 and CDR2 are SEHNR and FQNEAQ (reference sequence). Germline trimming cut 5 bases from V and 7 bases from J; bases unmatched to any gene: 7. This CDR3 has 15 amino acids. CDR3 nucleotide sequence: TGTGCCAGCAGCCCTCGGACAGGGGGGAGTGAAAAACTGTTTTTT. It is translated as CASSPRTGGSEKLFF. Complete variable domain (other parts from reference TRBV7-9 and TRBJ1-4): DTGVSQNPRHKITKRGQNVTFRCDPISEHNRLYWYRQTLGQGPEFLTYFQNEAQLEKSRLLSDRFSAERPKGSFSTLEIQRTEQGDSAMYLCASSPRTGGSEKLFFGSGTQLSVL.

CDR3 amino acids: CASSLSRGTEAFF. CDR3 nucleotides: TGCGCCAGCAGCTTATCAAGAGGCACTGAAGCTTTCTTT. The chain is built from TRBV5-1 and TRBJ1-1; D call uncertain. Trimming removed 2 bases from V and 4 bases from J, with 9 bases in between. Per the germline V gene, CDR1 is SGHRS and CDR2 is YFSETQ. This CDR3 region has 13 residues.